This is a list of T cell receptor beta chains from one sample in a study of blood T cells in healthy people across ages. TCRdb reprocessed the 5' RACE reads via MiXCR and lists one record per CDR3 protein. The table includes about 400,000 distinct CDR3 sequences, approximately 47% detected once. Sequenced input: blood. The receptors originated from a man aged 55 to 70 in good health. CDR3s include the opening cysteine and the closing phenylalanine or tryptophan. D genes are given only for firm matches. Where a row states a size, it is once, few, many or the class of an expanded clone; other rows omit it.

size | D | J | V | DNA | CDR3
few | - | TRBJ1-2 | TRBV6-6 | TGTGCCAGCAGTTACTCCAGGACGCCCCAATATGGCTACACCTTC | CASSYSRTPQYGYTF
- | TRBD1 | TRBJ2-5 | TRBV10-3 | TGTGCCATCAGTGACCCCGGACAGGGACGAGAGACCCAGTACTTC | CAISDPGQGRETQYF
- | - | TRBJ2-1 | TRBV4-2 | TGTGCCAGCAGCCAAGAGCGGGGGCCGGACAATGAGCAGTTCTTC | CASSQERGPDNEQFF
- | - | TRBJ1-2 | TRBV6-5 | TGTGCCAGCAGTCCTTCAGGACACTATGGCTACACCTTC | CASSPSGHYGYTF
few | - | TRBJ2-7 | TRBV20-1 | TGCAGTGCTAGTGGTAGCGGCGGGCAAGCGGAGCTATACGAGCAGTACTTC | CSASGSGGQAELYEQYF
- | - | TRBJ2-3 | TRBV24-1 | TGTGCCACCAGTGATTTGGGGGGGAGCACAGATACGCAGTATTTT | CATSDLGGSTDTQYF
few | TRBD2 | TRBJ2-1 | TRBV20-1 | TGCAGTGCTCCGGGACTAGCGGGGGGGAGGGGTAGTGAGCAGTTCTTC | CSAPGLAGGRGSEQFF
many | - | TRBJ2-1 | TRBV7-6 | TGTGCCAGCAGCCCCGGACGGCACAATGAGCAGTTCTTC | CASSPGRHNEQFF
- | - | TRBJ2-1 | TRBV29-1 | TGCAGCGCCCAGCCCGACCCGGCGGACAATGAGCAGTTCTTC | CSAQPDPADNEQFF
many | TRBD1 | TRBJ2-5 | TRBV10-3 | TGTGCCATCAGAGCAGACGGGACAGGGGAGCGGGAGACCCAGTACTTC | CAIRADGTGERETQYF
- | - | TRBJ2-5 | TRBV30 | TGTGCCTGGATGGGGGGATTGGGGCAGTACTTC | CAWMGGLGQYF
- | TRBD1 | TRBJ2-7 | TRBV28 | TGTGCCAGCAGTAGGACAGGTTGGTACGAGCAGTACTTC | CASSRTGWYEQYF
- | - | TRBJ2-2 | TRBV15 | TGTGCCACCAGCAGAGATAAAGCCGGGGAGCTGTTTTTT | CATSRDKAGELFF
few | - | TRBJ2-2 | TRBV13 | TGTGCCAGCAGCCCTCTAGCCGCCGGGGAGCTGTTTTTT | CASSPLAAGELFF
- | TRBD2 | TRBJ2-1 | TRBV6-5 | TGTGCCAGCAGTATAGGACTAGCGGGAGGCTTAAATGAGCAGTTCTTC | CASSIGLAGGLNEQFF
- | - | TRBJ2-1 | TRBV6-6 | TGTGCCAGCAGCGCGGGGACAGAGAGGAACAAGGAGCAGTTCTTC | CASSAGTERNKEQFF
- | TRBD2 | TRBJ2-1 | TRBV4-3 | TGCGCCAGCAGCCTTAATAGTGGGCGCGGGAGTGAGCAGTTCTTC | CASSLNSGRGSEQFF
- | - | TRBJ1-2 | TRBV5-1 | TGCGCCAGCAGCTTGGACGGGGTCGGCTACACCTTC | CASSLDGVGYTF
- | - | TRBJ1-2 | TRBV4-2 | TGTGCCAGCAGCCAGCCCGCAGCCCCAGGGTACGGCTACACCTTC | CASSQPAAPGYGYTF
- | TRBD2 | TRBJ2-7 | TRBV14 | TGTGCCAGCAGCCGAAAATCCGGGACTAGCGTCCCCTACGAGCAGTACTTC | CASSRKSGTSVPYEQYF
few | - | TRBJ2-3 | TRBV9 | TGTGCCAGCAGCGTAGCTGGGAAAGATACGCAGTATTTT | CASSVAGKDTQYF
few | TRBD2 | TRBJ2-5 | TRBV20-1 | TGCAGTGCTAGAGCACTAGCGGGAGAGATTGAGCAGTACTTC | CSARALAGEIEQYF
- | - | TRBJ1-2 | TRBV20-1 | TGCAGTAGTTTGGGTATCGGGGGCTATGGCTACACCTTC | CSSLGIGGYGYTF
- | - | TRBJ2-3 | TRBV7-9 | TGTGCCAGCAGCATAGCCTCCACAGATACGCAGTATTTT | CASSIASTDTQYF
few | TRBD2 | TRBJ2-2 | TRBV4-2 | TGTGCCAGCAGCCAAGGGCGGGGGGTAGCCGGGGAGCTGTTTTTT | CASSQGRGVAGELFF
- | - | TRBJ2-7 | TRBV4-3 | TGCGCCAGCAGCCAAGGCCCCGGTGCCAGCTACGAGCAGTACTTC | CASSQGPGASYEQYF
- | - | TRBJ2-2 | TRBV6-6 | TGTGCCAGCATCTGGGCAGCGAACACCGGGGAGCTGTTTTTT | CASIWAANTGELFF
few | - | TRBJ2-7 | TRBV3-1 | TGTGCCAGCAGCCGAGTAGCTCGAACCCACGAGCAGTACTTC | CASSRVARTHEQYF
- | TRBD1 | TRBJ2-3 | TRBV7-3 | TGTGCCAGCAGCTTGTGGGGACAGGGGTCAGATACGCAGTATTTT | CASSLWGQGSDTQYF
few | TRBD1 | TRBJ2-1 | TRBV9 | TGTGCCAGCAGCGTAGGGACAGGGGGAACCTACAATGAGCAGTTCTTC | CASSVGTGGTYNEQFF
- | - | TRBJ2-1 | TRBV6-2/TRBV6-3 | TGTGCCAGCAGTTATGGTGGGGCCTACAATGAGCAGTTCTTC | CASSYGGAYNEQFF
few | - | TRBJ2-7 | TRBV29-1 | TGCAGCGTCCGAACGGGGCCAGGGGAGCAGTACTTC | CSVRTGPGEQYF
- | - | TRBJ2-7 | TRBV5-6 | TGTGCCAGCAGCTTGGCCAACGTTTACGAGCAGTACTTC | CASSLANVYEQYF
few | - | TRBJ1-5 | TRBV4-1 | TGCGCCAGCAGCCAAGAGGGGGTAGGGCGGGGGAGCAATCAGCCCCAGCATTTT | CASSQEGVGRGSNQPQHF
once | TRBD1 | TRBJ2-1 | TRBV7-3 | TGTGCCAGCAGCCCGCTTGGGACAGGGTCCAATGAGCAGTTCTTC | CASSPLGTGSNEQFF
- | - | TRBJ2-5 | TRBV6-5 | TGTGCCAGCAGTTACTTTTTTTTAGTGGGAGGCGACCAAGAGACCCAGTACTTC | CASSYFFLVGGDQETQYF
- | - | TRBJ2-1 | TRBV20-1 | TGCAGTGCTAGAGCCTTGGGGGTGTCCTACAATGAGCAGTTCTTC | CSARALGVSYNEQFF
- | - | TRBJ2-3 | TRBV6-1 | TGTGCCAGCAGTGAGGCGCCGACAGGCACAGATACGCAGTATTTT | CASSEAPTGTDTQYF
- | TRBD1 | TRBJ1-2 | TRBV24-1 | TGTGCCACCAGTGACCCGGGACAGGGCTACGGCTACACCTTC | CATSDPGQGYGYTF
- | - | TRBJ1-6 | TRBV5-6 | TGTGCCAGCAGCAACGTGGGATCCTATAATTCACCCCTCCACTTT | CASSNVGSYNSPLHF